A selection of T cell receptor beta chains follows, all from one sample in a study of beta chain features in type 1 diabetes. Sequenced by immunoSEQ multiplex PCR; TCRdb stores in-frame clones only, minus some. The table has about 660,000 clones, over 12% seen once. The material sequenced was naive CD4+ T cells from blood. The receptors were sampled from a man younger than 35 with type 1 diabetes. Each CDR3 is given with its conserved first and last residue. The D gene is left open where the match is weak. Only part of the rows carry a size: once, few, many, or a class if the clone is expanded.

>12|-|TRBV7-2|-|TRBJ1-1
TGTGCCAGCAGCTTCGACAGGAGTGAAGCTTTCTTT
CASSFDRSEAFF
>15|TRBD1|TRBV27|-|TRBJ2-1
TGTGTCAGCAGAAGACAGGGGTTCTCCTACAATGAGCAGTTCTTC
CVSRRQGFSYNEQFF
>16|TRBD2|TRBV16|few|TRBJ2-7
TGTGCCAGCAGCCCTCCCCACGGGGGGGCCTCCTACGAGCAGTACTTC
CASSPPHGGASYEQYF
>15|-|TRBV4-1|-|TRBJ1-1
TGCGCCAGCAGCCAAGGGTGGGCAGAGAACACTGAAGCTTTCTTT
CASSQGWAENTEAFF
>12|-|TRBV28|few|TRBJ1-6
TGTGCCAGCCGACAGGAGAATTCACCCCTCCACTTT
CASRQENSPLHF
>14|-|TRBV6-5|-|TRBJ1-3
TGTGCCAGCAGTTACCGACTTTCTGGAAACACCATATATTTT
CASSYRLSGNTIYF
>14|-|TRBV29-1|-|TRBJ1-2
TGCAGCTCCGCGGAACGGGTATCGGTCTATGGCTACACCTTC
CSSAERVSVYGYTF
>13|TRBD2|TRBV27|-|TRBJ2-7
TGTGCCAGCATGAGGCGGGAGACCTACGAGCAGTACTTC
CASMRRETYEQYF
>13|-|TRBV4-1|few|TRBJ2-5
TGCGCCAGCAGCCAAGGCCATCTAGAGACCCAGTACTTC
CASSQGHLETQYF
>17|-|TRBV6-1|few|TRBJ1-5
TGTGCCAGCAGTGAAAGGCGTCTGGGGGTTACCAATCAGCCCCAGCATTTT
CASSERRLGVTNQPQHF
>15|-|TRBV9|few|TRBJ2-2
TGTGCCAGCAGCGTAGGGACACCGAACACCGGGGAGCTGTTTTTT
CASSVGTPNTGELFF
>16|-|TRBV7-9|-|TRBJ2-3
TGTGCCAGCAGCGGCCGGGCTCAACTGCAGGCAGATACGCAGTATTTT
CASSGRAQLQADTQYF
>14|-|TRBV25-1|-|TRBJ2-7
TGTGCCAGCAGTGAATTTCAGAGTACCTACGAGCAGTACTTC
CASSEFQSTYEQYF
>14|-|TRBV9|few|TRBJ2-3
TGTGCCAGCAGCGTAGTGGGCCCCGATGATACGCAGTATTTT
CASSVVGPDDTQYF
>11|TRBD1|TRBV29-1|-|TRBJ1-2
TGCAGCGACAGGACAGGCAATGGCTACACCTTC
CSDRTGNGYTF
>13|-|TRBV29-1|few|TRBJ1-1
TGCAGCGGGGGTGGGTCTGGAGACACTGAAGCTTTCTTT
CSGGGSGDTEAFF
>15|-|TRBV4-1|few|TRBJ1-4
TGCGCCAGCAGCCCTGGACGCGCAACTAATGAAAAACTGTTTTTT
CASSPGRATNEKLFF
>11|-|TRBV6-8|-|TRBJ2-5
TGTGCAAAGCCAGGCCAAGAGACCCAGTACTTC
CAKPGQETQYF
>13|-|TRBV25-1|few|TRBJ2-3
TGTGCCAGCACCAAAACAGGCACAGATACGCAGTATTTT
CASTKTGTDTQYF
>14|TRBD1|TRBV5-1|few|TRBJ1-5
TGCGCCAGCAGCCCCGACAGGGGAAATCAGCCCCAGCATTTT
CASSPDRGNQPQHF
>13|-|TRBV7-9|few|TRBJ2-7
TGTGCCAGCAGCTTAGGGGTTCAATACGAGCAGTACTTC
CASSLGVQYEQYF
>16|TRBD1|TRBV9|-|TRBJ2-7
TGTGCCAGCAGCGCCGACCCGGGACAGCACTCCTACGAGCAGTACTTC
CASSADPGQHSYEQYF
>14|TRBD2|TRBV30|few|TRBJ2-3
TGTGCCTGGAGTGATGCGGGAGTGGCAGATACGCAGTATTTT
CAWSDAGVADTQYF
>15|-|TRBV5-1|few|TRBJ1-1
TGCGCCAGCAGCTTGGAACCCCTTACAGGGTATGAAGCTTTCTTT
CASSLEPLTGYEAFF
>13|-|TRBV7-9|few|TRBJ1-5
TGTGCCAGCAGCTTCGACAACAATCAGCCCCAGCATTTT
CASSFDNNQPQHF
>17|TRBD1|TRBV4-2|-|TRBJ1-2
TGTGCCAGCAGCCACCCCCAAGGGGCAGGGGGTTCGTATGGCTACACCTTC
CASSHPQGAGGSYGYTF
>13|-|TRBV5-1|few|TRBJ2-5
TGCGCCAGCAGCCTGGAAGTTCAAGAGACCCAGTACTTC
CASSLEVQETQYF
>13|-|TRBV6-1|few|TRBJ2-5
TGTGCCAGCAGCAATCAGGGTCGAGAGACCCAGTACTTC
CASSNQGRETQYF
>14|TRBD1|TRBV30|-|TRBJ1-2
TGTGCCTGGTGGGCTTCGGGACAGGGCGGTGGCTACACCTTC
CAWWASGQGGGYTF
>13|-|TRBV18|few|TRBJ1-1
TGTGCCAGCTCACCTCCGGGGGACACTGAAGCTTTCTTT
CASSPPGDTEAFF
>14|-|TRBV7-3|few|TRBJ2-1
TGTGCCAGCAGCTCGGAGAGCTCCTACAATGAGCAGTTCTTC
CASSSESSYNEQFF
>16|-|TRBV9|-|TRBJ2-7
TGTGCCAGCAGCGTTGGGGCGGGGAGGAGCTCCTACGAGCAGTACTTC
CASSVGAGRSSYEQYF
>14|TRBD1|TRBV5-1|-|TRBJ2-3
TGCGCCAGTCGCGGACAGGGGGAGGGAGATACGCAGTATTTT
CASRGQGEGDTQYF
>19|TRBD1|TRBV6-1|few|TRBJ2-2
TGTGCCAGCAGTGAAAGCCAATTTAGGACAGGGAAGAACACCGGGGAGCTGTTTTTT
CASSESQFRTGKNTGELFF
>13|-|TRBV30|few|TRBJ2-2
TGTGCCTGGAGGGAGGGGTTTGCCGGGGAGCTGTTTTTT
CAWREGFAGELFF
>14|-|TRBV6-6|-|TRBJ2-4
TGTGCCAGCAGTTACGGACCGGGTCGGGACATTCAGTACTTC
CASSYGPGRDIQYF
>16|-|TRBV7-9|few|TRBJ1-3
TGTGCCAGCAGTTCCCGGACACTGAGCTCTGGAAACACCATATATTTT
CASSSRTLSSGNTIYF
>14|-|TRBV29-1|few|TRBJ1-3
TGCAGCGTTAAAACGGCGATCGCTGGAAACACCATATATTTT
CSVKTAIAGNTIYF
>15|TRBD1|TRBV9|few|TRBJ2-3
TGTGCCAGCAACCGGGGACAGGCACAGGCAGATACGCAGTATTTT
CASNRGQAQADTQYF
>12|TRBD1|TRBV28|-|TRBJ2-7
TGTGCCAGCAGTACAGGGGGTTACGAGCAGTACTTC
CASSTGGYEQYF
>12|-|TRBV7-2|-|TRBJ2-1
TGTGCCAGCACCCCCTTCGTAAATGAGCAGTTCTTC
CASTPFVNEQFF
>15|TRBD2|TRBV5-4|-|TRBJ2-7
TGTGCCAGCAGCTTGGCGTCTAGCGGGGTATACGAGCAGTACTTC
CASSLASSGVYEQYF
>15|TRBD2|TRBV29-1|-|TRBJ2-6
TGCAGCGTTGCTGCGGGAGGGTCTGGGGCCAACGTCCTGACTTTC
CSVAAGGSGANVLTF
>12|-|TRBV29-1|-|TRBJ2-1
TGCAGCGTTGAAGACCGCGCGAATGAGCAGTTCTTC
CSVEDRANEQFF
>17|TRBD1|TRBV5-1|few|TRBJ2-3
TGCGCCAGCAGCTCGCTCTCGACAGGGGGCCGCACAGATACGCAGTATTTT
CASSSLSTGGRTDTQYF
>14|-|TRBV29-1|-|TRBJ2-7
TGCAGCGTAGCCAGACAGAGGGGCTCCTACGAGCAGTACTTC
CSVARQRGSYEQYF
>14|-|TRBV7-9|few|TRBJ1-1
TGTGCCAGCAGCCGGGAGAGGGTTGCAACTGAAGCTTTCTTT
CASSRERVATEAFF